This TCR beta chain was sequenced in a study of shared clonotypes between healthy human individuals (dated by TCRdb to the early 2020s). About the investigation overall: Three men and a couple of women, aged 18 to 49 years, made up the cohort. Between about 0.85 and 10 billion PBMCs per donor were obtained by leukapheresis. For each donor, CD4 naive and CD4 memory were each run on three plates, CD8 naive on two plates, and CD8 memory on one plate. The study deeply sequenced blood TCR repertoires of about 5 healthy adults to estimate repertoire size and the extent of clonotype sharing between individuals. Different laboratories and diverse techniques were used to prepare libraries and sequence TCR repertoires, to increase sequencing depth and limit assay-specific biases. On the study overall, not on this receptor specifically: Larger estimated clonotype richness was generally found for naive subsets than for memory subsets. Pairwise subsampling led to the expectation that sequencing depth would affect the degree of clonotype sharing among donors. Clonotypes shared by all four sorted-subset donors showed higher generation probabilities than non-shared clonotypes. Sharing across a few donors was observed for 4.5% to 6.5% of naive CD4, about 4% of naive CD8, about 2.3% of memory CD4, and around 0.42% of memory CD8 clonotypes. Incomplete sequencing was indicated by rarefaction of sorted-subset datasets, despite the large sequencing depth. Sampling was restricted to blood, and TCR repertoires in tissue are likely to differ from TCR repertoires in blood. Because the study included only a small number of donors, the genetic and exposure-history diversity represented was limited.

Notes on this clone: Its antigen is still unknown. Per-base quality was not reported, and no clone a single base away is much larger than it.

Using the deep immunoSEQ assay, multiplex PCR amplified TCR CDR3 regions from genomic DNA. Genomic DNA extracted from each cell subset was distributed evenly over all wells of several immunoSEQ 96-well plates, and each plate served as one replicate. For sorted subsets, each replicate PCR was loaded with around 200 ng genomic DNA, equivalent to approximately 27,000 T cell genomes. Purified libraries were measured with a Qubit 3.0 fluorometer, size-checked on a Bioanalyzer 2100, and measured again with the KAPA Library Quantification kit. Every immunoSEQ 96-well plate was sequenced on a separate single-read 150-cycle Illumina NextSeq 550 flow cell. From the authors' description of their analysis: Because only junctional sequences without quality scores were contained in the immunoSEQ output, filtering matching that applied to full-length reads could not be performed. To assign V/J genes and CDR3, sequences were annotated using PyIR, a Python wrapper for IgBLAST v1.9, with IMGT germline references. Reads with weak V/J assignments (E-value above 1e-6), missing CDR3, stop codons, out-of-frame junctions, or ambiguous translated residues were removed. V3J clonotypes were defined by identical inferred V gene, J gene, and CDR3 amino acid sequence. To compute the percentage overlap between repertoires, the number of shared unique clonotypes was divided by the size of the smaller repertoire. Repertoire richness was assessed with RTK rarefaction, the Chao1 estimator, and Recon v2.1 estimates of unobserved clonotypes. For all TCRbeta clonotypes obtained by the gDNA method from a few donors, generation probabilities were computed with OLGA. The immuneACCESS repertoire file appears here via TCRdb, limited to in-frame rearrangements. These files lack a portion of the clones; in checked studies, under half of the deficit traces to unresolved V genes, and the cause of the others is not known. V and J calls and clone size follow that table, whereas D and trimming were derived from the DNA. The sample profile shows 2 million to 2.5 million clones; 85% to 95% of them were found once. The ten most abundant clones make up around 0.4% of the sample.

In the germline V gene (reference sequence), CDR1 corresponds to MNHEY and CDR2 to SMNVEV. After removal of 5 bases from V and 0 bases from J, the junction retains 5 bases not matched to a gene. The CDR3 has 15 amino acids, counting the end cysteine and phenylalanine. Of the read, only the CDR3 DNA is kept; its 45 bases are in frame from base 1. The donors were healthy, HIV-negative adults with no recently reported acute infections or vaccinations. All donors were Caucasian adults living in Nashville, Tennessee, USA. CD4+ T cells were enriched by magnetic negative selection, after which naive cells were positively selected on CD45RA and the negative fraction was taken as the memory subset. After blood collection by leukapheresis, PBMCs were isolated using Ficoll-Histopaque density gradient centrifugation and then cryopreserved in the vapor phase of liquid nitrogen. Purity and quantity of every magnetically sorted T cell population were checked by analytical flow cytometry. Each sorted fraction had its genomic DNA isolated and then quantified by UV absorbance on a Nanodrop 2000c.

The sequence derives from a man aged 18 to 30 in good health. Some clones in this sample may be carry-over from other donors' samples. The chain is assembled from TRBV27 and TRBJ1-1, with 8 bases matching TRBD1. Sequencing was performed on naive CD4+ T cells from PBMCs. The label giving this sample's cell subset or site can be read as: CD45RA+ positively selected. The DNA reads TGTGCCAGCAGTATAAGGACAGGGATGAACACTGAAGCTTTCTTT. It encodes CASSIRTGMNTEAFF.